One sample yielded the 18 T cell receptor beta chains listed below, sequenced in a study of blood T cells in healthy people across ages. Then a second PCR, running about 6 to 11 cycles, was carried out with a sample-barcoded 5' primer and a J-beta primer mix. TCRdb re-derived calls from the 5' RACE reads in MiXCR, one entry per CDR3 protein. Here the sample spans roughly 900,000 distinct CDR3 sequences, around 48% being singletons. Material for sequencing was blood. The receptor source for this set is a man aged 25-45 years in good health.

This clonotype was observed a few times. V gene TRBV7-9 combines with J gene TRBJ2-4; TRBD1 is a possible D gene (6 bases). The DNA end lines up better with TRBJ2-7; the J call may be wrong. CDR1 SEHNR and CDR2 FQNEAQ come from the germline V gene (reference sequence). The CDR3 runs 16 residues. CDR3 DNA: TGTGCCAGCAGCTTAGCGGAGAACCGGGACATTTACGAGCAGTACTTC. Protein product: CASSLAENRDIYEQYF.

CDR3 sequence (DNA): TGTGCCACCAGCTCCCCGGGACTAGCGGGATACGAGCAGTACTTC. It codes for CATSSPGLAGYEQYF. J is TRBJ2-4 and V is TRBV24-1; 13 bases line up with TRBD2. With the DNA end fitting TRBJ2-7 better, the J assignment may be wrong. CDR1 KGHDR and CDR2 SFDVKD come from the germline V gene. There are 15 residues in the CDR3.

This chain connects TRBV25-1 to TRBJ2-3; D ambiguous. Germline V CDR1 and CDR2: MGHDK, SYGVNS. Trimming left V 3 bases short and J 4 bases short, with 5 bases between. CDR3 length: 12 amino acids. The CDR3 DNA follows: TGTGCCAGCAGTGACTATGCAGATACGCAGTATTTT. It specifies CASSDYADTQYF.

The chain recombines TRBV3-1 with TRBJ2-3; D could derive from TRBD1 or TRBD2 (6 bases each). The CDR3 totals 14 residues. Germline V gene lookup returns CDR1 LGHDT and CDR2 YNNKEL (reference sequence). V was shortened by 3 bases and J by 2 bases, with 9 bases between the two germline ends. DNA for the CDR3: TGTGCCAGCAGCCAGAGGGGGGTCACAGATACGCAGTATTTT. Its protein product is CASSQRGVTDTQYF.

J is TRBJ1-2 and V is TRBV28, with D uncertain. Between the trimmed V and J ends, which lost 3 bases and 8 bases, there was a span of 7 bases. Germline V gene lookup returns CDR1 MDHEN and CDR2 SYDVKM. CDR3 size: 11 residues. The CDR3 spells CASSLNRGYTF. CDR3 sequence (DNA): TGTGCCAGCAGTTTGAACAGAGGCTACACCTTC.

The chain uses TRBV7-9 and TRBJ2-2, with D possibly matching TRBD1 (5 bases). Germline V gives CDR1 SEHNR, CDR2 FQNEAQ (reference sequence). V was shortened by 5 bases and J by 6 bases, with 16 bases between the two germline ends. The CDR3 covers 15 residues. The CDR3 region is CASSKVVQGSGELFF. In nucleotides, the CDR3 is TGTGCCAGCAGCAAAGTTGTTCAGGGTTCCGGGGAGCTGTTTTTT. Based on the CDR3 plus reference TRBV7-9 and TRBJ2-2, the full variable domain is DTGVSQNPRHKITKRGQNVTFRCDPISEHNRLYWYRQTLGQGPEFLTYFQNEAQLEKSRLLSDRFSAERPKGSFSTLEIQRTEQGDSAMYLCASSKVVQGSGELFFGEGSRLTVL.

CDR3 DNA: TGTGCCAGCAGCGTCGACAGGGCACCGTCGGGGGAAAAACTGTTTTTT. Residues: CASSVDRAPSGEKLFF. V and J are TRBV6-2 or TRBV6-3 and TRBJ1-4; TRBD1 agrees at 7 bases. There are 16 residues in the CDR3. CDR1 and CDR2 from the germline V gene are MNHEY and SVGEGT. V lost 6 bases and J lost 8; bases outside the gene matches: 15.

The DNA for the CDR3 is TGTGCCCTAAAGGGGGTGAACACTGAAGCTTTCTTT. Its translation: CALKGVNTEAFF. The rearrangement uses TRBV6-2 or TRBV6-3 and TRBJ1-1; a possible D gene is TRBD1 (6 bases). This CDR3 is 12 amino acids long. V lost 11 bases to trimming and J lost 0 bases, with 10 bases between them. Germline CDR1 reads MNHEY; CDR2 reads SVGEGT.

The rearrangement joins TRBV4-1 to TRBJ2-5, with TRBD2 matching 7 bases. The germline gives CDR1 MGHRA, CDR2 YSYEKL. The CDR3 runs to 16 residues. V lost 0 bases, J lost 1 base, and 5 bases stayed unmatched. The CDR3 region is CASSQDGSGSQETQYF. The DNA for the CDR3 is TGCGCCAGCAGCCAAGATGGTAGCGGGTCCCAAGAGACCCAGTACTTC.

This chain connects TRBV4-1 to TRBJ2-3; D possibly corresponds to TRBD1 (6 bases). Germline V gene lookup returns CDR1 MGHRA and CDR2 YSYEKL. The CDR3 sequence is 15 residues long. The germline V and J ends were trimmed by 6 bases and 6 bases, with 19 bases remaining between them. This chain's CDR3 is CASSPTGPLGDTQYF. CDR3 nucleotide sequence: TGCGCCAGCAGTCCAACAGGGCCACTTGGCGATACGCAGTATTTT.

J is TRBJ1-1 and V is TRBV6-1; D not certain. The CDR3 length is 13 residues. Germline loops: CDR1 MNHNS, CDR2 SASEGT. V lost 2 bases and J lost 1, with 5 bases in between. The CDR3 loop reads CASSELGNTEAFF. DNA for the CDR3: TGTGCCAGCAGTGAACTGGGGAACACTGAAGCTTTCTTT.

The table lists this clonotype with a few counts. This chain links TRBV29-1 with TRBJ1-2; D possibly corresponds to TRBD1 (5 bases). CDR3 length: 15 residues. Germline V gene data show CDR1 as SQVTM and CDR2 as ANQGSEA. V shed 1 base and J shed 4 bases, with 16 bases lying between them. The DNA of the CDR3 is TGCAGCGTTGAAGCCGGGGGGTCCGACCTCTATGGCTACACCTTC. Encoded protein: CSVEAGGSDLYGYTF.

This clonotype was counted a few times. This chain links TRBV6-5 with TRBJ1-2; 9 bases agree with TRBD1. Per germline, CDR1 MNHEY and CDR2 SVGAGI. This CDR3 contains 14 residues. With 4 bases clipped from V and 4 bases from J, the junction kept 4 bases outside the gene matches. CDR3 coding DNA: TGTGCCAGCAGTTTCACAGGGGGCGCCTATGGCTACACCTTC. It encodes CASSFTGGAYGYTF.

The genes are TRBV20-1 and TRBJ2-5; D might be TRBD1 (5 bases). CDR1 is DFQATT and CDR2 is SNEGSKA in the germline V gene (reference sequence). V lost 1 base and J lost 0, with 12 bases in between. The CDR3 covers 15 residues. The CDR3 sequence: CSARVPPGYQETQYF. CDR3 DNA sequence: TGCAGTGCTAGAGTCCCCCCAGGGTACCAAGAGACCCAGTACTTC.

V is TRBV20-1 and J is TRBJ2-3; D is perhaps TRBD1 (7 bases). CDR3 length: 15 residues. Trimming removed 5 bases from V and 6 bases from J, with 21 bases in between. Germline CDR1 is DFQATT and CDR2 is SNEGSKA (reference sequence). CDR3 residues: CSAPGAGGGSDTQYF. The CDR3 DNA is TGCAGTGCTCCGGGGGCAGGGGGAGGATCGGATACGCAGTATTTT.

This chain links TRBV7-9 with TRBJ2-7; no definite D call. Per germline, CDR1 SEHNR and CDR2 FQNEAQ (reference sequence). Trimming took 7 bases from V and 3 from J, leaving 7 bases between them. The CDR3 contains 11 residues. The CDR3 region has the DNA TGTGCCAGCACCAACGGCTACGAGCAGTACTTC. It encodes CASTNGYEQYF. Filled out from reference TRBV7-9 and TRBJ2-7, the complete variable domain reads DTGVSQNPRHKITKRGQNVTFRCDPISEHNRLYWYRQTLGQGPEFLTYFQNEAQLEKSRLLSDRFSAERPKGSFSTLEIQRTEQGDSAMYLCASTNGYEQYFGPGTRLTVT.

CDR3 region: CASSQEGTGFSGNTIYF. The DNA for the CDR3 is TGCGCCAGCAGCCAAGAAGGGACAGGGTTCTCTGGAAACACCATATATTTT. The rearrangement links TRBV4-3 to TRBJ1-3; TRBD1 matches at 9 bases. The CDR3 consists of 17 residues. Germline V gene lookup returns CDR1 LGHNA and CDR2 YSLEER. V trimming: 0 bases; J trimming: 0 bases; junction bases outside the gene matches: 3.

The chain recombines TRBV29-1 with TRBJ2-5; no reliable D call. CDR3 length: 11 residues. CDR1 is SQVTM, CDR2 ANQGSEA, per germline. V lost 7 bases and J lost 11, with 17 bases in between. The CDR3 nucleotides read TGCAGCGCCGCCCAACGAGATGGGCAGTACTTC. Protein sequence: CSAAQRDGQYF.